Each of the 4 T cell receptor beta chains below was sequenced from the same sample in a study of blood T cell repertoires in COVID-19. The table came from immunoSEQ multiplex PCR; TCRdb's copy has only in-frame clones and leaves some out. The data contain about 68,000 clones, 90% of them seen just once; the ten biggest clones take up approximately 0.57%. Material for sequencing was peripheral blood. These receptors were taken from a man in his forties or fifties with COVID-19, enrolled during active disease.

The chain couples TRBV11-2 to TRBJ2-7, with 7 nucleotides matching TRBD1. The CDR3 runs 14 residues. The germline CDR1 and CDR2 sequences are SGHAT and FQNNGV. V lost 1 base to trimming and J lost 3 bases; unmatched junction nucleotides: 3. The CDR3 DNA is TGTGCCAGCAGCTTAGGCAGGGGGATCTACGAGCAGTACTTC. The encoded protein is CASSLGRGIYEQYF.

The CDR3 sequence is CASRKHGGMNTEAFF. In nucleotides, the CDR3 is TGTGCCAGCAGGAAGCACGGGGGGATGAACACTGAAGCTTTCTTT. The gene calls are TRBV6-5 and TRBJ1-1; a possible D gene is TRBD1 (5 bases). Germline CDR1 and CDR2: MNHEY and SVGAGI. The CDR3 runs 15 residues. Trimming pared 6 bases from V and 0 bases from J, leaving 14 bases between.

The count of this clone is one. V is TRBV27 and J is TRBJ2-3, with 8 nucleotides matching TRBD1. With V trimmed by 5 bases and J by 4 bases, 8 bases remained unmatched. Germline loops: CDR1 MNHEY, CDR2 SMNVEV (reference sequence). The CDR3 runs 15 residues. CDR3 region: CASSGRGQGADTQYF. CDR3 DNA sequence: TGTGCCAGCAGTGGCAGGGGGCAGGGGGCAGATACGCAGTATTTT.

The CDR3 is CASSVDTGSSYNEQFF. The CDR3 DNA follows: TGTGCCAGCAGCGTAGACACAGGTAGCTCCTACAATGAGCAGTTCTTC. V usage is TRBV9 and J usage is TRBJ2-1; TRBD1 might be the D (5 bases). The CDR3 is made up of 16 amino acids. V gave up 0 bases and J gave up 0 bases, with 10 bases separating them. CDR1 and CDR2 (germline): SGDLS, YYNGEE.